This T cell receptor beta chain was documented in a study of T cells in Graves' hyperthyroidism and ophthalmopathy. About the research overall: Once the initial diagnosis was made, peripheral blood was obtained before any treatment. General observations from the study: Within blood appeared most thyroid clonotypes that had expanded above 0.001. Through a model of 13 V-J features, ophthalmopathy was separated from stable hyperthyroidism.

TCR beta CDR3 region amplification was performed from RNA transcripts. Initially, a first-round RT-PCR of the TCR CDR3 employed the HTBI primer set. TCRdb re-derived calls from the multiplex PCR reads in MiXCR, one entry per CDR3 protein. The table includes roughly 250,000 distinct CDR3 sequences, 16% detected once. As for this clonotype: What it binds is unknown.

Fresh peripheral blood, roughly 10 ml, was the source of the PBMCs. J gave up 2 bases and V 0 bases, and 10 bases lay outside the gene matches. The CDR3 contains 18 residues. Germline V gene lookup returns CDR1 SGHDN and CDR2 FVKESK. The sequencing input was blood. This receptor was taken from a woman aged 18-29 years with Graves' ophthalmopathy. The chain combines TRBV14 with TRBJ2-1, with 7 bases lining up with TRBD1. The CDR3 DNA is TGTGCCAGCAGCCAAGATTATTTAGGGACAGTCGCCTACAATGAGCAGTTCTTC. Encoded protein: CASSQDYLGTVAYNEQFF.